What follows describes a single T cell receptor (beta chain). The authors' processing: Estimation of nucleated cell counts was performed using reference gene primer amplification. The protocol was immunoSEQ multiplex PCR, while the TCRdb copy is restricted to in-frame clones and leaves out a portion. The DNA was the basis for D and trimming; V, J and clone size are from that table. The table has a few hundred thousand clones, 89% seen once. This entry belongs to a study of blood T cell repertoires in COVID-19. Looking at the study overall: COVID-19 samples collected from the United States, Italy and Spain covered acute and convalescent phases. Sources were T cells, B-cell-depleted T cells, or PBMCs; the material itself was cDNA or gDNA.

Germline CDR1 is MDHEN and CDR2 is SYDVKM. V trimming: 3 bases; J trimming: 2 bases; junction bases outside the gene matches: 5. The CDR3 runs 16 residues. The chain couples TRBV28 to TRBJ2-2, with 8 bases aligning to TRBD2. Sequencing used peripheral blood. This TCR was recovered from a woman aged 40 to 55 who had recovered from COVID-19. DNA for the CDR3: TGTGCCAGCAGTTTGACAGCGGGGGATAACACCGGGGAGCTGTTTTTT. Its translation: CASSLTAGDNTGELFF.